Sequencing of this T cell receptor beta chain was carried out in a study of shared clonotypes between healthy human individuals. Clones were sequenced by immunoSEQ multiplex PCR, and TCRdb holds only the in-frame ones, with some missing. The table has about 980,000 clones, less than 85% seen once. The V gene's germline CDR1 is SGHRS and CDR2 YFSETQ. V shed 2 bases and J shed 5 bases, with 10 bases lying between them. This CDR3 has 13 amino acids. This TCR derives from a man aged 18 to 35 in good health. Sequencing was done on a sample of memory CD4+ T cells sorted from blood. Subset denoted: CD45RA-negative fraction. The rearrangement joins TRBV5-1 to TRBJ2-5; D is unclear. CDR3 protein: CASSFEGFETQYF. The CDR3 DNA sequence: TGCGCCAGCAGCTTTGAAGGGTTTGAGACCCAGTACTTC.